A single sample gave rise to the 24 T cell receptor beta chains below, sequenced in a study of OX40 agonist ivuxolimab in advanced cancers. Assay: immunoSEQ multiplex PCR; the TCRdb copy retains only in-frame clones and omits some. The sample contains some 150,000 clones, about 92% of which appear only once. This material consisted of CD4+ or CD8+ T cells sorted from blood, taken in a trial of the OX40 agonist ivuxolimab. Receptors were obtained from an adult with an advanced solid tumor such as melanoma, head and neck, liver or kidney cancer.

The rearrangement joins TRBV25-1 to TRBJ2-2; possibly TRBD2 for D (6 bases). CDR1 and CDR2 from the germline V gene are MGHDK and SYGVNS. V dropped 6 bases and J dropped 1 base, with 15 bases sitting between them. The CDR3 is 16 residues long. This chain's CDR3 is CASREGTAVNTGELFF. The CDR3 bases are TGTGCCAGCAGGGAGGGGACGGCAGTGAACACCGGGGAGCTGTTTTTT.

V gene TRBV11-3 combines with J gene TRBJ2-3; no reliable D call. This CDR3 is 17 amino acids long. The V end was cut by 1 base, the J end by 0 bases, with 14 bases between. The germline V gene encodes CDR1 SGHNT and CDR2 YENEEA. CDR3 in DNA: TGTGCCAGCAGCTTAGGTGTCGCACCGTTTAGCACAGATACGCAGTATTTT. Encoded protein: CASSLGVAPFSTDTQYF.

To note about this clone: This specimen includes other DNA sequences encoding the same CDR3. This chain uses TRBV5-6 with TRBJ2-5; D possibly corresponds to TRBD2 (5 bases). V was trimmed by 6 bases and J by 1 base, leaving 13 bases between them. Germline V lookup: CDR1 SGHDT, CDR2 YYEEEE. The CDR3 is 14 residues long. CDR3 nucleotides: TGTGCCAGCACCTTAGGACTGGGCCAAGAGACCCAGTACTTC. Its translation: CASTLGLGQETQYF.

The chain has TRBV11-2 and TRBJ2-2; 7 bases match TRBD2. This CDR3 is built from 16 residues. Looked up from germline, CDR1 is SGHAT and CDR2 is FQNNGV. Germline trimming cut 5 bases from V and 7 bases from J; bases unmatched to any gene: 13. For the CDR3, the DNA is TGTGCCAGCAGCCCCCGGCGGCGGGAGCTTAGCGGGGAGCTGTTTTTT. Its translation is CASSPRRRELSGELFF.

The chain combines TRBV2 with TRBJ1-2; 7 bases are shared with TRBD1. Unmatched junction bases numbered 3, after V lost 5 bases and J lost 0 bases. The CDR3 runs 14 residues. From germline, CDR1 is SNHLY and CDR2 FYNNEI. The CDR3 bases are TGTGCCAGCAGTCAAACAGGGGCTAACTATGGCTACACCTTC. Amino acids: CASSQTGANYGYTF.

The chain employs TRBV28 and TRBJ2-2; 11 nucleotides match TRBD1. The CDR3 totals 16 residues. Trimming cost V 4 bases and J 3 bases; bases outside gene matches: 4. Germline lookup yields CDR1 MDHEN and CDR2 SYDVKM. CDR3 in DNA: TGTGCCAGCAGTTCGCCGGGACAGGGGGACACCGGGGAGCTGTTTTTT. Protein: CASSSPGQGDTGELFF.

This chain joins TRBV2 and TRBJ2-7; either TRBD1 or TRBD2 may supply D (5 bases each). The ends were cut back, 2 bases at V and 5 bases at J, with 13 bases in the middle. Germline V gene sequence: CDR1 SNHLY, CDR2 FYNNEI. This CDR3 is 14 amino acids long. The CDR3, as DNA: TGTGCCAGCAGTGAAACCCAGGGAGTCCACGAGCAGTACTTC. This gives the protein CASSETQGVHEQYF.

The sample holds one count of this clone. The chain links TRBV5-6 to TRBJ1-4; 7 bases map to TRBD1. CDR1 and CDR2 from the germline V gene are SGHDT and YYEEEE. V trimming: 4 bases; J trimming: 5 bases; junction bases outside the gene matches: 8. The CDR3 extends over 15 amino acids. In DNA, the CDR3 is TGTGCCAGCAGCATAAACAGGGGATTGAATGAAAAACTGTTTTTT. Protein product: CASSINRGLNEKLFF.

The genes are TRBV27 and TRBJ1-1; TRBD1 is a possible D gene (6 bases). Trimming took 4 bases from V and 1 from J, leaving 16 bases between them. The CDR3 runs to 16 residues. CDR1 is MNHEY and CDR2 is SMNVEV in the germline V gene (reference sequence). This CDR3 reads CASSSPPGGANTEAFF. DNA of the CDR3: TGTGCCAGCAGTTCCCCGCCGGGGGGCGCGAACACTGAAGCTTTCTTT.

The chain joins TRBV4-3 to TRBJ1-5, with D possibly being TRBD1 (6 bases). Germline V gene data show CDR1 as LGHNA and CDR2 as YSLEER. The CDR3 contains 15 residues. V dropped 6 bases and J dropped 5 bases, with 17 bases sitting between them. The CDR3 bases are TGCGCCAGCAGTCTCACCTACAGGGTTGATCAGCCCCAGCATTTT. It specifies CASSLTYRVDQPQHF.

The V gene is TRBV2, the J gene TRBJ1-6, with D unclear. CDR3 length: 13 amino acids. From germline, CDR1 is SNHLY and CDR2 FYNNEI. The germline V and J ends were trimmed by 7 bases and 5 bases, with 9 bases remaining between them. This CDR3 is CASNLADNSPLHF. The CDR3 DNA sequence: TGTGCCAGCAATCTGGCGGATAATTCACCCCTCCACTTT.

V and J are TRBV5-1 and TRBJ2-5, with 11 bases identical to TRBD2. The J call is uncertain, as TRBJ2-7 better fits the DNA end. Per the germline V gene, CDR1 is SGHRS and CDR2 is YFSETQ. The CDR3 is 16 residues long. This CDR3 is CASRGGTSGDRGEQYF. As DNA, the CDR3 is TGCGCCAGCCGCGGAGGGACTAGCGGTGATCGGGGCGAGCAGTACTTC.

This chain links TRBV4-1 with TRBJ2-7, with TRBD1 matching over 11 bases. CDR1 and CDR2 from the germline V gene are MGHRA and YSYEKL. The trim removed 0 bases at V and 2 bases at J, leaving 9 bases unmatched. CDR3 length: 18 amino acids. In nucleotides, the CDR3 is TGCGCCAGCAGCCAAGATCGTATGCGGGACAGGGGGGCCTACGAGCAGTACTTC. It translates to CASSQDRMRDRGAYEQYF.

J is TRBJ2-3 and V is TRBV19; D call uncertain. Germline V gene sequence: CDR1 LNHDA, CDR2 SQIVND (reference sequence). Trimming removed 7 bases from V and 4 bases from J, with 18 bases in between. The CDR3 contains 15 residues. CDR3 sequence reads: CASTPGVAEADTQYF. The CDR3 region has the DNA TGTGCCAGTACCCCCGGAGTAGCTGAGGCAGATACGCAGTATTTT.

Only one count was recorded for this clone. The CDR3 DNA reads TGTGCCAGCAGGCCACCGGGAAGCTCTGGAAACACCATATATTTT. It encodes CASRPPGSSGNTIYF. The J gene is TRBJ1-3, the V gene TRBV6-5; D unresolved. This CDR3 is built from 15 residues. V lost 6 bases and J 0 bases, leaving 12 bases between the germline ends. Germline-derived CDR1 and CDR2 are MNHEY and SVGAGI.

The V call is TRBV5-4, the J call TRBJ2-7, with D possibly TRBD2 on 6 matching bases. Germline V lookup: CDR1 SGHNT, CDR2 YYREEE (reference sequence). This CDR3 has 15 amino acids. V was cut by 0 bases and J by 5 bases, with 15 bases left in between. This CDR3 is CASSLGTSASDEQYF. For the CDR3, the DNA is TGTGCCAGCAGCTTGGGGACTTCAGCTAGCGACGAGCAGTACTTC.

The chain couples TRBV7-2 to TRBJ2-6; no reliable D call. V shed 5 bases and J shed 0 bases, with 8 bases lying between them. Germline V gives CDR1 SGHTA, CDR2 FQGNSA. CDR3 length: 15 amino acids. In DNA form, the CDR3 reads TGTGCCAGCAGCATACTCAGCTCTGGGGCCAACGTCCTGACTTTC. It encodes CASSILSSGANVLTF.

The chain links TRBV7-2 to TRBJ2-3; 13 nucleotides align to TRBD2. Trimming cost V 2 bases and J 3 bases; bases outside gene matches: 11. Germline V gives CDR1 SGHTA, CDR2 FQGNSA. The CDR3 length is 19 residues. In DNA, the CDR3 is TGTGCCAGCAGCTTACGGGCCCTACTAGCGGGGGGGCCGACAGATACGCAGTATTTT. It translates to CASSLRALLAGGPTDTQYF.

The chain recombines TRBV9 with TRBJ2-1, with 9 bases identical to TRBD2. Germline V CDR1 and CDR2: SGDLS, YYNGEE. V lost 1 base to trimming and J lost 4 bases; unmatched junction nucleotides: 6. The CDR3 sequence is 16 residues long. The CDR3 nucleotides read TGTGCCAGCAGCGTAATTCGGACTAGCGATTACAATGAGCAGTTCTTC. The encoded protein is CASSVIRTSDYNEQFF. The full variable domain, completed using reference TRBV9 and TRBJ2-1, is DSGVTQTPKHLITATGQRVTLRCSPRSGDLSVYWYQQSLDQGLQFLIQYYNGEERAKGNILERFSAQQFPDLHSELNLSSLELGDSALYFCASSVIRTSDYNEQFFGPGTRLTVL.

The chain couples TRBV5-4 to TRBJ1-1; TRBD1 aligns across 8 bases. The V segment lost 4 bases and the J segment 6 bases; nucleotides outside the gene matches: 11. CDR3 length: 15 amino acids. Germline CDR1 is SGHNT and CDR2 is YYREEE (reference sequence). CDR3 DNA sequence: TGTGCCAGCAGCCCGCAGGGGGCGCGGTCCTCTGAAGCTTTCTTT. Its translation is CASSPQGARSSEAFF.

The chain joins TRBV5-1 to TRBJ1-2, with D possibly matching TRBD1 (6 bases). The V end was cut by 4 bases, the J end by 8 bases, with 33 bases between. The CDR3 is 19 residues long. Germline V gene lookup returns CDR1 SGHRS and CDR2 YFSETQ. CDR3 residues: CASSRPWGGLTTSSGGYTF. For the CDR3, the DNA is TGCGCCAGCAGCCGCCCCTGGGGGGGGCTTACCACCTCCTCGGGGGGCTACACCTTC.

In this sample, this clone turned up once. The chain combines TRBV18 with TRBJ1-2; unclear D gene. The ends were cut back, 2 bases at V and 3 bases at J, with 10 bases in the middle. The CDR3 extends over 14 amino acids. Germline CDR1 and CDR2: KGHSH and LQKENI. CDR3 sequence: CASSPGDRYYGYTF. CDR3 nucleotides: TGTGCCAGCTCACCAGGAGACCGGTACTATGGCTACACCTTC.

This sequence joins TRBV5-1 and TRBJ2-5; TRBD1 is a possible D gene (6 bases). Trimming shortened V by 1 base and J by 3 bases, and 7 bases separated the two germline ends. CDR1 and CDR2 (germline): SGHRS, YFSETQ. The CDR3 runs to 13 residues. CDR3 region: CASSLRDKETQYF. The DNA for the CDR3 is TGCGCCAGCAGCTTGAGGGACAAAGAGACCCAGTACTTC.

This rearrangement joins TRBV28 to TRBJ2-4; 11 bases are a match to TRBD2. Per the germline V gene, CDR1 is MDHEN and CDR2 is SYDVKM. V gave up 2 bases and J gave up 7 bases; unmatched junction bases: 22. There are 21 residues in the CDR3. The chain's CDR3 is CASSLPLGTSGSGVFKNIQYF. DNA for the CDR3: TGTGCCAGCAGTTTACCCCTGGGCACTAGCGGGAGTGGGGTATTTAAGAACATTCAGTACTTC. Full variable domain (remainder filled in from reference TRBV28 and TRBJ2-4): DVKVTQSSRYLVKRTGEKVFLECVQDMDHENMFWYRQDPGLGLRLIYFSYDVKMKEKGDIPEGYSVSREKKERFSLILESASTNQTSMYLCASSLPLGTSGSGVFKNIQYFGAGTRLSVL.